A selection of T cell receptor beta chains follows, all from one sample in a study of cytomegalovirus exposure and HLA in healthy donors. TCRdb's copy holds only in-frame clones and misses some; the assay was immunoSEQ multiplex PCR. The data show some 84,000 clones, approximately 91% seen once. Input material: PBMCs. Source of these receptors: a man between 25 and 39 years old in good health and CMV-seronegative. The CDR3 runs from the conserved cysteine through the conserved F or W. D genes are given only for firm matches. Some rows mark clone size as missing; the rest say once, few, many or name a class of expanded clone.

D gene: TRBD1; V gene: TRBV7-2; clone size: -; J gene: TRBJ2-2; CDR3 protein: CASIGTAHTGELFF; CDR3 DNA: TGTGCCAGCATTGGGACAGCTCACACCGGGGAGCTGTTTTTT
D gene: -; V gene: TRBV4-1; clone size: -; J gene: TRBJ2-3; CDR3 protein: CASSLQVFAFGNSHSTDTQYF; CDR3 DNA: TGCGCCAGCAGTCTCCAAGTATTCGCGTTTGGTAATAGCCATTCAACAGATACGCAGTATTTT
D gene: -; V gene: TRBV14; clone size: -; J gene: TRBJ2-1; CDR3 protein: CASSQDLPPNEQFF; CDR3 DNA: TGTGCCAGCAGCCAAGATCTCCCCCCCAATGAGCAGTTCTTC
D gene: TRBD1; V gene: TRBV4-1; clone size: once; J gene: TRBJ2-7; CDR3 protein: CASSRKQGPSSYEQYF; CDR3 DNA: TGCGCCAGCAGCCGCAAACAGGGGCCAAGCTCCTACGAGCAGTACTTC
D gene: -; V gene: TRBV5-1; clone size: few; J gene: TRBJ1-2; CDR3 protein: CASSLAWADGYTF; CDR3 DNA: TGCGCCAGCAGCTTGGCCTGGGCAGATGGCTACACCTTC
D gene: -; V gene: TRBV25-1; clone size: -; J gene: TRBJ1-1; CDR3 protein: CASSVAAEAFF; CDR3 DNA: TGTGCCAGCAGTGTGGCCGCTGAAGCTTTCTTT
D gene: -; V gene: TRBV6-1; clone size: once; J gene: TRBJ2-5; CDR3 protein: CASTWRGGAGETQYF; CDR3 DNA: TGTGCCAGCACTTGGAGGGGGGGGGCCGGAGAGACCCAGTACTTC
D gene: TRBD2; V gene: TRBV5-1; clone size: -; J gene: TRBJ2-7; CDR3 protein: CASSLSGGTSYEQYF; CDR3 DNA: TGCGCCAGCAGCTTGAGCGGGGGGACCTCCTACGAGCAGTACTTC
D gene: TRBD1; V gene: TRBV14; clone size: -; J gene: TRBJ2-2; CDR3 protein: CASSQDRGDTGELFF; CDR3 DNA: TGTGCCAGCAGTCAGGACAGGGGTGACACCGGGGAGCTGTTTTTT
D gene: TRBD1; V gene: TRBV6-5; clone size: -; J gene: TRBJ1-2; CDR3 protein: CASSLQGDYGYTF; CDR3 DNA: TGTGCCAGCAGCTTACAGGGGGACTATGGCTACACCTTC
D gene: -; V gene: TRBV5-5; clone size: -; J gene: TRBJ1-1; CDR3 protein: CASSSRRQRNTEAFF; CDR3 DNA: TGTGCCAGCAGCTCTCGGCGGCAGAGGAACACTGAAGCTTTCTTT
D gene: -; V gene: TRBV28; clone size: -; J gene: TRBJ2-1; CDR3 protein: CASSFAASSYNEQFF; CDR3 DNA: TGTGCCAGCAGTTTTGCGGCAAGCTCCTACAATGAGCAGTTCTTC
D gene: -; V gene: TRBV6-1; clone size: -; J gene: TRBJ2-5; CDR3 protein: CASSEARETQYF; CDR3 DNA: TGTGCCAGCAGTGAAGCGCGCGAGACCCAGTACTTC
D gene: TRBD2; V gene: TRBV27; clone size: -; J gene: TRBJ2-3; CDR3 protein: CASSWTSGRVGVSDTQYF; CDR3 DNA: TGTGCCAGCAGTTGGACTAGCGGGAGGGTTGGGGTTTCAGATACGCAGTATTTT
D gene: -; V gene: TRBV19; clone size: -; J gene: TRBJ1-1; CDR3 protein: CASSRPSDRERRKAFF; CDR3 DNA: TGTGCCAGTAGTCGACCCTCTGACCGGGAACGACGGAAAGCTTTCTTT
D gene: -; V gene: TRBV19; clone size: -; J gene: TRBJ1-2; CDR3 protein: CASSSGARDHNYGYTF; CDR3 DNA: TGTGCCAGTAGTTCGGGCGCACGGGATCACAACTATGGCTACACCTTC
D gene: -; V gene: TRBV19; clone size: -; J gene: TRBJ1-5; CDR3 protein: CASSIGGVVWQPQHF; CDR3 DNA: TGTGCCAGTAGTATTGGTGGAGTGGTATGGCAGCCCCAGCATTTT
D gene: TRBD1; V gene: TRBV18; clone size: -; J gene: TRBJ2-3; CDR3 protein: CASSPPGQGVDTQYF; CDR3 DNA: TGTGCCAGCTCACCCCCGGGACAGGGGGTAGATACGCAGTATTTT
D gene: -; V gene: TRBV7-9; clone size: -; J gene: TRBJ2-1; CDR3 protein: CASSLKASYQQFF; CDR3 DNA: TGTGCCAGCAGCTTAAAGGCTAGCTATCAGCAGTTCTTC
D gene: -; V gene: TRBV2; clone size: few; J gene: TRBJ2-3; CDR3 protein: CASSGTPSTDTQYF; CDR3 DNA: TGTGCCAGCAGTGGGACACCTAGCACAGATACGCAGTATTTT
D gene: -; V gene: TRBV19; clone size: -; J gene: TRBJ2-3; CDR3 protein: CASSEVSDAQYF; CDR3 DNA: TGTGCCAGTAGTGAGGTGTCCGATGCGCAGTATTTT
D gene: TRBD1; V gene: TRBV2; clone size: -; J gene: TRBJ2-5; CDR3 protein: CASRARDRVQETQYF; CDR3 DNA: TGTGCCAGCAGAGCCCGGGACAGGGTCCAAGAGACCCAGTACTTC
D gene: -; V gene: TRBV9; clone size: -; J gene: TRBJ1-2; CDR3 protein: CASSVVHQGRDGYTF; CDR3 DNA: TGTGCCAGCAGCGTAGTTCATCAGGGTCGGGATGGCTACACCTTC
D gene: TRBD1; V gene: TRBV2; clone size: -; J gene: TRBJ1-1; CDR3 protein: CARGARQGVTEAFF; CDR3 DNA: TGTGCCAGGGGGGCAAGACAGGGGGTCACTGAAGCTTTCTTT
D gene: -; V gene: TRBV5-1; clone size: once; J gene: TRBJ1-2; CDR3 protein: CASSLEQGGYGYTF; CDR3 DNA: TGCGCCAGCAGCTTGGAGCAGGGTGGCTATGGCTACACCTTC
D gene: -; V gene: TRBV28; clone size: -; J gene: TRBJ2-2; CDR3 protein: CASSRLSGAGELFF; CDR3 DNA: TGTGCCAGCAGTAGATTATCGGGGGCCGGGGAGCTGTTTTTT
D gene: TRBD1; V gene: TRBV18; clone size: -; J gene: TRBJ1-6; CDR3 protein: CASSLPDRGRGSPLHF; CDR3 DNA: TGTGCCAGCTCACTTCCTGACAGGGGAAGGGGTTCACCCCTCCACTTT
D gene: TRBD1; V gene: TRBV6-1; clone size: once; J gene: TRBJ2-2; CDR3 protein: CASTVRGHTGELFF; CDR3 DNA: TGTGCCAGCACTGTCAGGGGGCACACCGGGGAGCTGTTTTTT
D gene: TRBD2; V gene: TRBV19; clone size: -; J gene: TRBJ2-1; CDR3 protein: CASSIAMLLRGRRYNEQFF; CDR3 DNA: TGTGCCAGTAGTATAGCCATGCTCCTTCGCGGGAGACGATACAATGAGCAGTTCTTC
D gene: -; V gene: TRBV10-3; clone size: -; J gene: TRBJ1-5; CDR3 protein: CAISESNAEHQPQHF; CDR3 DNA: TGTGCCATCAGTGAGTCGAATGCCGAGCATCAGCCCCAGCATTTT
D gene: -; V gene: TRBV5-1; clone size: -; J gene: TRBJ2-2; CDR3 protein: CASSLGVVANTGELFF; CDR3 DNA: TGCGCCAGCAGCTTGGGCGTTGTAGCGAACACCGGGGAGCTGTTTTTT
D gene: TRBD2; V gene: TRBV7-9; clone size: -; J gene: TRBJ2-1; CDR3 protein: CASSLRTRSSYNEQFF; CDR3 DNA: TGTGCCAGCAGCTTAAGGACTAGAAGCTCCTACAATGAGCAGTTCTTC
D gene: -; V gene: TRBV30; clone size: -; J gene: TRBJ1-4; CDR3 protein: CAWSSGGQNEKLFF; CDR3 DNA: TGTGCCTGGAGTTCAGGCGGACAAAATGAAAAACTGTTTTTT
D gene: TRBD1; V gene: TRBV11-2; clone size: -; J gene: TRBJ2-7; CDR3 protein: CASSILDRINYEQYF; CDR3 DNA: TGTGCCAGCAGCATACTGGACAGGATCAACTACGAGCAGTACTTC
D gene: -; V gene: TRBV28; clone size: -; J gene: TRBJ2-5; CDR3 protein: CASSLSAGRARETQYF; CDR3 DNA: TGTGCCAGCAGTTTATCTGCGGGGAGAGCCCGAGAGACCCAGTACTTC
D gene: -; V gene: TRBV10-3; clone size: -; J gene: TRBJ2-2; CDR3 protein: CAISDRVRDTGELFF; CDR3 DNA: TGTGCCATCAGTGACCGGGTACGAGACACCGGGGAGCTGTTTTTT
D gene: TRBD1; V gene: TRBV6-1; clone size: -; J gene: TRBJ2-6; CDR3 protein: CASSERTGFISGANVLTF; CDR3 DNA: TGTGCCAGCAGTGAGAGGACAGGGTTTATTTCTGGGGCCAACGTCCTGACTTTC